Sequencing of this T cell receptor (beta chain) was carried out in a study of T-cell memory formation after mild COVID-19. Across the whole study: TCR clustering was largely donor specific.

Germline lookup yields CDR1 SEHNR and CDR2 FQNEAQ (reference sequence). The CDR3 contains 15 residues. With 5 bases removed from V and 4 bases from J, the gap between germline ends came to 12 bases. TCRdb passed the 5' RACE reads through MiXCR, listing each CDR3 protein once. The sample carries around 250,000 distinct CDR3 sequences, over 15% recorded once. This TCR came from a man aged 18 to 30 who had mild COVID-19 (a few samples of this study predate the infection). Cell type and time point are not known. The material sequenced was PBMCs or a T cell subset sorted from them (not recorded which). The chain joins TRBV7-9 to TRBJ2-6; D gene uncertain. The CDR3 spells CASSLPRTGANVLTF. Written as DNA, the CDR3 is TGTGCCAGCAGCCTACCACGGACCGGGGCCAACGTCCTGACTTTC.